These 9 T cell receptor beta chains were sequenced from one sample in a study of shared clonotypes between healthy human individuals. Sequencing used immunoSEQ multiplex PCR; TCRdb keeps in-frame clones, though not all of them. In the table there are approximately 2.4 million clones, roughly 95% of which are singletons. The sample consisted of naive CD4+ T cells sorted from blood. As for subset: CD45RA+ positively selected. These receptors were obtained from a man aged 18 to 30 in good health.

The chain combines TRBV19 with TRBJ2-1; D not resolved. V dropped 7 bases and J dropped 6 bases, with 7 bases sitting between them. Germline V gene lookup returns CDR1 LNHDA and CDR2 SQIVND (reference sequence). This CDR3 region has 11 residues. CDR3 bases: TGTGCCAGTACAGGTTTCAATGAGCAGTTCTTC. Translation: CASTGFNEQFF. The variable domain in full, with the rest retrieved from reference TRBV19 and TRBJ2-1, is DGGITQSPKYLFRKEGQNVTLSCEQNLNHDAMYWYRQDPGQGLRLIYYSQIVNDFQKGDIAEGYSVSREKKESFPLTVTSAQKNPTAFYLCASTGFNEQFFGPGTRLTVL.

Worth noting for this clone: Other DNA sequences from this sample encode an identical CDR3 as well. The chain couples TRBV27 to TRBJ2-7; 10 bases match TRBD1. V gave up 4 bases and J gave up 4 bases; unmatched junction bases: 1. This CDR3 has 13 residues. Looked up from germline, CDR1 is MNHEY and CDR2 is SMNVEV (reference sequence). This CDR3 reads CASSSGQGYEQYF. The CDR3 nucleotides are TGTGCCAGCAGTTCGGGACAGGGGTACGAGCAGTACTTC.

The chain is built from TRBV15 and TRBJ2-7, with D unresolved. There are 14 residues in the CDR3. CDR1 and CDR2 (germline): LNHNV, YYDKDF (reference sequence). V lost 0 bases and J 2 bases, leaving 8 bases between the germline ends. CDR3 protein: CATSRDLGPYEQYF. The CDR3, as DNA: TGTGCCACCAGCAGAGATCTAGGGCCCTACGAGCAGTACTTC.

For this clone: Other DNA sequences in the same sample also yield this CDR3. The chain recombines TRBV28 with TRBJ1-4; D unclear. Germline V gives CDR1 MDHEN, CDR2 SYDVKM. CDR3 size: 15 residues. V shed 2 bases and J shed 0 bases, with 7 bases lying between them. CDR3 amino acids: CASSLRQATNEKLFF. CDR3 DNA sequence: TGTGCCAGCAGTTTACGCCAGGCAACTAATGAAAAACTGTTTTTT.

J is TRBJ2-7 and V is TRBV2, with 12 bases matching TRBD1. This CDR3 has 14 residues. Germline assignment: CDR1 SNHLY and CDR2 FYNNEI. V gave up 10 bases and J gave up 4 bases; unmatched junction bases: 8. The CDR3 bases are TGTGCCACCGAGAGGGACAGGGGGCTTTACGAGCAGTACTTC. This translates into CATERDRGLYEQYF.

The V and J genes are TRBV29-1 and TRBJ2-5; TRBD2 matches at 8 bases. The germline V gene encodes CDR1 SQVTM and CDR2 ANQGSEA. Germline trimming cut 4 bases from V and 7 bases from J; bases unmatched to any gene: 5. The length of the CDR3 is 12 residues. CDR3 loop: CSVGAAGGTQYF. The CDR3 DNA sequence: TGCAGCGTTGGTGCGGCGGGGGGGACCCAGTACTTC. Combining the CDR3 with reference TRBV29-1 and TRBJ2-5 gives the whole variable domain SAVISQKPSRDICQRGTSLTIQCQVDSQVTMMFWYRQQPGQSLTLIATANQGSEATYESGFVIDKFPISRPNLTFSTLTVSNMSPEDSSIYLCSVGAAGGTQYFGPGTRLLVL.

J is TRBJ2-1 and V is TRBV19, with D perhaps matching TRBD1 or TRBD2 (5 bases each). The CDR3 spans 17 residues. The V end was cut by 4 bases, the J end by 0 bases, with 16 bases between. Germline V gives CDR1 LNHDA, CDR2 SQIVND (reference sequence). The CDR3 nucleotides are TGTGCCAGTAGTACCTCCGGGACGTCCCTCTCCTACAATGAGCAGTTCTTC. Encoded protein: CASSTSGTSLSYNEQFF.

The gene calls are TRBV6-6 and TRBJ1-6; TRBD1 might be the D (5 bases). V lost 5 bases, J lost 7 bases, and 15 bases lay in between. Germline CDR1 MNHNY, CDR2 SVGAGI (reference sequence). The CDR3 loop spans 15 amino acids. In DNA, the CDR3 is TGTGCCAGCAGTCCTTTTATTGGGGGGAATTCACCCCTCCACTTT. The encoded protein is CASSPFIGGNSPLHF.

The chain employs TRBV5-1 and TRBJ2-7; a possible D gene is TRBD2 (5 bases). Germline V gene lookup returns CDR1 SGHRS and CDR2 YFSETQ. V dropped 4 bases and J dropped 3 bases, with 26 bases sitting between them. The CDR3 has 18 amino acids. In DNA, the CDR3 is TGCGCCAGCAGCCCCGGTGGGAAAAGCGGCCCCACAAACTACGAGCAGTACTTC. Amino acid sequence: CASSPGGKSGPTNYEQYF.